Each of the 15 T cell receptor beta chains below was sequenced from the same sample in a study of blood T cells in healthy people across ages. Primers used in a second PCR of about 6 to 12 cycles were a sample-barcoded 5' primer and a J-beta primer mix. TCRdb used MiXCR to reprocess the 5' RACE reads, holding one entry per CDR3 protein. The sample includes 700,000 or so distinct CDR3 sequences, roughly two fifths of them seen just once. The sequenced material came from blood. The receptors come from a man aged 80 or over in good health.

V usage is TRBV6-2 or TRBV6-3 and J usage is TRBJ1-1; 9 bases line up with TRBD1. This CDR3 contains 14 residues. The junction had 0 bases not matched to a gene; V was cut back by 0 bases and J by 4 bases. CDR1 and CDR2 (germline): MNHEY, SVGEGT. DNA for the CDR3: TGTGCCAGCAGTTACTCACAGGGGGCCACTGAAGCTTTCTTT. Translating gives CASSYSQGATEAFF.

This clonotype appeared a few times. The CDR3 sequence is CSALGQGALAKNIQYF. Here the CDR3 DNA reads TGCAGTGCTTTGGGACAGGGGGCTTTGGCCAAAAACATTCAGTACTTC. The chain has TRBV20-1 and TRBJ2-4; 12 bases are shared with TRBD1. The germline V gene encodes CDR1 DFQATT and CDR2 SNEGSKA (reference sequence). The J segment lost 1 base and the V segment lost 5 bases, leaving 6 bases of the junction unmatched. The CDR3 consists of 16 residues.

V gene TRBV20-1 combines with J gene TRBJ2-7; D ambiguous. From germline, CDR1 is DFQATT and CDR2 SNEGSKA (reference sequence). The CDR3 spans 10 residues. Trimming shortened V by 6 bases and J by 1 base, and 4 bases separated the two germline ends. The CDR3 protein is CSAWSYEQYF. The CDR3 coding sequence is TGCAGTGCCTGGTCCTACGAGCAGTACTTC.

The chain uses TRBV5-1 and TRBJ2-1, with 10 positions matching TRBD2. Per germline, CDR1 SGHRS and CDR2 YFSETQ. Trimming removed 3 bases from V and 2 bases from J; junction bases left unmatched: 11. This CDR3 has 18 amino acids. DNA of the CDR3: TGCGCCAGCAGCTATCGAAGCGGGGGGGCGTTCCCCTACAATGAGCAGTTCTTC. This sequence encodes CASSYRSGGAFPYNEQFF. Full variable domain (missing parts from reference TRBV5-1 and TRBJ2-1): KAGVTQTPRYLIKTRGQQVTLSCSPISGHRSVSWYQQTPGQGLQFLFEYFSETQRNKGNFPGRFSGRQFSNSRSEMNVSTLELGDSALYLCASSYRSGGAFPYNEQFFGPGTRLTVL.

The table lists this clonotype with a few counts. The rearrangement joins TRBV10-3 to TRBJ1-5; D gene unclear. CDR3 length equals 18 residues. Per germline, CDR1 ENHRY and CDR2 SYGVKD. The V gene lost 2 bases and the J gene lost 1 base, with 18 bases spanning the gap. The CDR3 sequence is CAISEEEPRDRSNQPQHF. The CDR3 coding sequence is TGTGCCATCAGTGAGGAGGAACCCAGAGATAGGAGCAATCAGCCCCAGCATTTT.

The table lists this clonotype with many counts. The chain recombines TRBV6-5 with TRBJ2-3; TRBD2 matches at 9 bases. Germline lookup yields CDR1 MNHEY and CDR2 SVGAGI. With 4 bases clipped from V and 2 bases from J, the junction kept 7 bases outside the gene matches. The CDR3 is 16 amino acids. DNA of the CDR3: TGTGCCAGCAGTTCCGGCCTAGCGGGGCCCACAGATACGCAGTATTTT. Translating it yields CASSSGLAGPTDTQYF.

This clonotype has a handful of counts. The gene calls are TRBV5-1 and TRBJ2-7, with TRBD1 matching 9 bases. V was pared by 1 base and J by 7 bases, with 9 bases of the junction left unmatched. CDR3 length: 15 residues. Looked up from germline, CDR1 is SGHRS and CDR2 is YFSETQ. CDR3 sequence reads: CASSLSGTGFDEQYF. CDR3 in DNA: TGCGCCAGCAGCTTGTCGGGGACAGGGTTTGATGAGCAGTACTTC.

The chain combines TRBV7-2 with TRBJ1-5; D is unresolved. CDR3 length: 14 amino acids. V was shortened by 5 bases and J by 2 bases, with 10 bases between the two germline ends. Germline lookup yields CDR1 SGHTA and CDR2 FQGNSA. The CDR3 region is CASSPSTRNQPQHF. The CDR3, as DNA: TGTGCCAGCAGCCCTTCGACTCGCAATCAGCCCCAGCATTTT.

This chain joins TRBV4-2 and TRBJ2-7; possibly TRBD1 or TRBD2 for D (6 bases each). V was pared by 0 bases and J by 7 bases, with 16 bases between. The CDR3 runs 15 residues. Germline V gives CDR1 LGHNA, CDR2 YNFKEQ. CDR3 nucleotides: TGTGCCAGCAGCCAAGATCTTAGGGGGGTGGGAGAGCAGTACTTC. This gives the protein CASSQDLRGVGEQYF.

The V gene is TRBV5-1, the J gene TRBJ2-3; D gene uncertain. The CDR3 contains 13 residues. Trimming cost V 3 bases and J 5 bases, with 10 bases left between them. The germline V gene has CDR1 SGHRS and CDR2 YFSETQ. The CDR3 loop reads CASSSSFRDTQYF. The CDR3 nucleotides read TGCGCCAGCAGCTCATCCTTTAGAGATACGCAGTATTTT.

The rearrangement links TRBV6-2 or TRBV6-3 to TRBJ2-2, with 8 bases aligning to TRBD1. Germline V lookup: CDR1 MNHEY, CDR2 SVGEGT. Trimming cost V 6 bases and J 1 base; bases outside gene matches: 4. This CDR3 comprises 15 residues. The CDR3 nucleotides read TGTGCCAGCAGCACGGGACAGGAGAACACCGGGGAGCTGTTTTTT. Translation: CASSTGQENTGELFF.

The J gene is TRBJ2-5, the V gene TRBV7-2; D is possibly TRBD2 (7 bases). This CDR3 has 14 amino acids. V gave up 7 bases and J gave up 1 base, with 13 bases separating them. Germline CDR1 reads SGHTA; CDR2 reads FQGNSA. CDR3 nucleotide sequence: TGTGCCAGCAAGGGGGGGGGGTTCCAAGAGACCCAGTACTTC. Its translation is CASKGGGFQETQYF. The full variable domain, its missing parts supplied by reference TRBV7-2 and TRBJ2-5, is GAGVSQSPSNKVTEKGKDVELRCDPISGHTALYWYRQSLGQGLEFLIYFQGNSAPDKSGLPSDRFSAERTGGSVSTLTIQRTQQEDSAVYLCASKGGGFQETQYFGPGTRLLVL.

The sample holds a few counts of this clonotype. The V gene is TRBV9, the J gene TRBJ2-5; 11 bases line up with TRBD2. Germline values: CDR1 SGDLS, CDR2 YYNGEE. The CDR3 covers 16 residues. V dropped 2 bases and J dropped 0; count of bases not matched to a gene: 3. CDR3 loop: CASSVRLAGNQETQYF. The CDR3 DNA is TGTGCCAGCAGCGTCCGACTAGCGGGGAACCAAGAGACCCAGTACTTC.

The chain carries TRBV6-5 and TRBJ1-1; weak D call: TRBD1 (5 bases). Germline V lookup: CDR1 MNHEY, CDR2 SVGAGI. CDR3 size: 14 residues. Trimming pared 7 bases from V and 6 bases from J, leaving 18 bases between. This chain's CDR3 is CASTSRGGRAEAFF. CDR3 coding DNA: TGTGCCAGCACCTCACGGGGGGGGAGGGCTGAAGCTTTCTTT.

This clonotype came up many times. The chain combines TRBV3-1 with TRBJ1-5, with 7 bases identical to TRBD1. Germline CDR1 is LGHDT and CDR2 is YNNKEL (reference sequence). The V segment lost 0 bases and the J segment 7 bases; nucleotides outside the gene matches: 6. The CDR3 covers 15 residues. The CDR3 DNA sequence: TGTGCCAGCAGCCAAGAGTACAGGGGATCCCAGCCCCAGCATTTT. It specifies CASSQEYRGSQPQHF.